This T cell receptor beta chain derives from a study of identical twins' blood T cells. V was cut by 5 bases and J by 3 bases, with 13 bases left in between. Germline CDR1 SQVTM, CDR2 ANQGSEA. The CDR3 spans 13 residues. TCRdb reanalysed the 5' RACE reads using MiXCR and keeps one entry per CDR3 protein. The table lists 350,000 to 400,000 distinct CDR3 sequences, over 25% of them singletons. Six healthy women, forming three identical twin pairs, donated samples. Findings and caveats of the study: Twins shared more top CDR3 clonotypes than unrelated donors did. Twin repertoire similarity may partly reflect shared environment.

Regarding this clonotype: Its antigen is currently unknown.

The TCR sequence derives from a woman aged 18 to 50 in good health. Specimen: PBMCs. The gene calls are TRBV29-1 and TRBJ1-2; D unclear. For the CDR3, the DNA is TGCAGCGTTTACCAGGACCTTGACTATGGCTACACCTTC. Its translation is CSVYQDLDYGYTF.